This TCR beta chain was identified during a study of shared clonotypes between healthy human individuals. Study-level results: The study generally estimated greater richness for naive than memory subsets. Some clonotypes were shared by all four sorted-subset donors, while others were not shared. The non-shared ones had lower generation probabilities than the shared ones.

On this clone: The antigen is undetermined.

The germline V and J ends were trimmed by 3 bases and 9 bases, with 9 bases remaining between them. Germline-derived CDR1 and CDR2 are KGHSH and LQKENI. The CDR3 extends over 12 amino acids. Sequencing used immunoSEQ multiplex PCR; TCRdb keeps in-frame clones, though not all of them. The table includes about 2.3 million clones, 90% to 95% detected once. The clonotype comes from a man aged 18 to 29 in good health. Some clones in this sample may be carry-over from other donors' samples. Sequenced input: naive CD4+ T cells from PBMCs. Subset noted: CD45RA+ positively selected. This chain uses TRBV18 with TRBJ2-1; D not resolved. CDR3 amino acids: CASSPPVGEQFF. The CDR3 nucleotides are TGTGCCAGCTCACCTCCCGTCGGTGAGCAGTTCTTC.